The source of this T cell receptor beta chain is a study of cytomegalovirus exposure and HLA in healthy donors. General study points: Prior analysis indicated that the majority of TCR beta V segments exhibited productivity approximately 90% or approximately 30% of the time.

PCR involved 60 Vbeta and 13 Jbeta primers. Generated by immunoSEQ multiplex PCR, the TCRdb table keeps only in-frame clones and is missing some. The sample lists about 190,000 clones; more than 75% were seen once. The CDR3 sequence is 14 residues long. The V and J ends lost 7 bases and 8 bases, in that order; junction bases with no gene match: 9. As concerns this clone: What it binds is not known.

This TCR was sampled from a young woman in good health and CMV-seropositive. The chain links TRBV23-1 to TRBJ1-4; 8 bases map to TRBD1. TRBV23-1 carries the ORF label, with uncertain function. The sample consisted of PBMCs. DNA for the CDR3: TGCGCCAGCACCCCCGAGACAGGGGAGGAAAAACTGTTTTTT. This translates into CASTPETGEEKLFF.